Given below is one T cell receptor beta chain in context. The germline V gene has CDR1 GTSNPN and CDR2 SVGIG (reference sequence). Germline trimming cut 2 bases from V and 1 base from J; bases unmatched to any gene: 4. There are 14 residues in the CDR3. PCR employed 60 Vbeta and 13 Jbeta primers. This table comes from immunoSEQ multiplex PCR, and its TCRdb copy is limited to in-frame clones, with some not included. The specimen's table records 45,000 to 55,000 clones. The data were obtained in a study of cytomegalovirus exposure and HLA in healthy donors. Study in general: Around 85 million unique TCR sequences came from HLA-typed donors in an early release.

Sequenced input: PBMCs. The clonotype originates from a male donor in good health and CMV-seropositive. The rearrangement links TRBV30 to TRBJ1-1; 7 bases align to TRBD1. The CDR3 coding sequence is TGTGCCTGGAGTCTCCGGGACAGGAACACTGAAGCTTTCTTT. Amino acid sequence: CAWSLRDRNTEAFF. Looking up the rest from reference TRBV30 and TRBJ1-1 gives the full variable domain: SQTIHQWPATLVQPVGSPLSLECTVEGTSNPNLYWYRQAAGRGLQLLFYSVGIGQISSEVPQNLSASRPQDRQFILSSKKLLLSDSGFYLCAWSLRDRNTEAFFGQGTRLTVV.